A selection of T cell receptor beta chains follows, all from one sample in a study of T cell repertoires in cytomegalovirus infection. TCRdb re-analysed the reads in MiXCR, keeping a single row per CDR3 protein. Of some 700,000 distinct CDR3 sequences in the sample, 35% are singletons; the top ten hold about 2.8%. The sequencing input was PBMCs. Every receptor here comes from a human donor in good health (CMV status not recorded). Some clones in this sample may be carry-over from other donors' samples. CDR3s include the opening cysteine and the closing phenylalanine or tryptophan. The D gene is left open where the match is weak. Size is omitted from some rows. Given values are once, few, many or a class for expanded clones.

>TRBJ2-7|NA|TRBV3-1|NA
CASSPRAPEGYEQYF
TGTGCCAGCAGTCCCAGGGCCCCCGAAGGCTACGAGCAGTACTTC
>TRBJ2-5|NA|TRBV11-2|NA
CASSLEALGGQYF
TGTGCCAGCAGCCTCGAGGCCCTTGGTGGCCAGTACTTC
>TRBJ2-5|TRBD1|TRBV6-2/TRBV6-3|once
CATAPGDRAQETQYF
TGTGCCACAGCTCCTGGGGACAGGGCTCAAGAGACCCAGTACTTC
>TRBJ2-7|NA|TRBV12-3/TRBV12-4|NA
CASSFGSHEQYF
TGTGCCAGCAGTTTCGGCAGTCACGAGCAGTACTTC
>TRBJ1-2|TRBD1|TRBV6-8|NA
CATRKGQENYGYTF
TGTGCCACCAGAAAGGGACAGGAGAACTATGGCTACACCTTC
>TRBJ1-1|NA|TRBV28|many
CASGGNTEAFF
TGTGCCAGCGGGGGGAACACTGAAGCTTTCTTT
>TRBJ1-4|NA|TRBV6-2/TRBV6-3|NA
CASSYPPAGHERKLFF
TGTGCCAGCAGTTACCCCCCCGCCGGGCACGAGCGAAAACTGTTTTTT
>TRBJ2-3|NA|TRBV10-3|few
CAISESKGGRPSTDTQYF
TGTGCCATCAGTGAGTCGAAGGGTGGAAGGCCTAGCACAGATACGCAGTATTTT
>TRBJ2-7|TRBD1|TRBV28|NA
CAVQGRVRGLYEQYF
TGTGCCGTACAGGGCCGGGTCAGGGGGCTTTACGAGCAGTACTTC
>TRBJ1-2|NA|TRBV7-2|NA
CASSLRGVGSYGSTF
TGTGCCAGCAGCTTACGGGGGGTAGGAAGCTATGGCTCCACCTTC
>TRBJ2-1|TRBD2|TRBV6-6|NA
CASSRDSGSFDEQFF
TGTGCCAGCAGTAGAGATAGCGGGAGTTTCGATGAGCAGTTCTTC
>TRBJ1-1|NA|TRBV20-1|few
CSAERRDTEAFF
TGCAGTGCCGAGCGACGGGACACTGAAGCTTTCTTT
>TRBJ1-2|TRBD1|TRBV20-1|NA
CSAGQGALGYTF
TGCAGTGCTGGACAGGGGGCGCTGGGCTACACCTTC
>TRBJ2-3|TRBD1|TRBV7-9|NA
CASSSTNTGQDKKYF
TGTGCCAGCAGCTCGACCAATACCGGACAGGACAAGAAGTATTTT
>TRBJ1-1|NA|TRBV27|few
CASSRGIVTEAFF
TGTGCCAGCAGTAGAGGGATAGTCACTGAAGCTTTCTTT
>TRBJ1-1|TRBD1|TRBV27|NA
CASKGTGDKSTEAFF
TGTGCCAGCAAGGGGACAGGGGACAAAAGCACTGAAGCTTTCTTT
>TRBJ2-3|NA|TRBV28|NA
CEAGNTDTQYF
TGCGAAGCAGGGAACACAGATACGCAGTATTTT
>TRBJ2-1|TRBD2|TRBV27|once
CASSFGLAGGYNEQFF
TGTGCCAGCAGTTTTGGACTAGCGGGAGGTTACAATGAGCAGTTCTTC
>TRBJ2-7|TRBD1|TRBV6-1|few
CAIWTGVNEQYF
TGTGCCATCTGGACAGGGGTCAACGAGCAGTACTTC
>TRBJ2-7|TRBD2|TRBV20-1|NA
CSARDLGLAPYEQYF
TGCAGTGCTAGAGATCTGGGACTAGCGCCCTACGAGCAGTACTTC
>TRBJ1-2|TRBD1|TRBV20-1|NA
CSATGTGNYYGYTF
TGCAGTGCTACCGGGACAGGCAACTACTATGGCTACACCTTC
>TRBJ2-7|TRBD2|TRBV28|NA
CASSLPTDWGLRPYEQYF
TGTGCCAGCAGTTTACCGACCGACTGGGGACTAAGACCCTACGAGCAGTACTTC
>TRBJ1-5|NA|TRBV4-1|NA
CASSQDIGGKQPQHF
TGCGCCAGCAGCCAAGATATAGGGGGAAAGCAGCCCCAGCATTTT
>TRBJ1-4|NA|TRBV7-9|many
CASSLDRRGEKLFF
TGTGCCAGCAGCTTAGACAGACGAGGGGAAAAACTGTTTTTT
>TRBJ1-5|NA|TRBV7-2|many
CASSPRGGKGNQPQHF
TGTGCCAGCAGCCCCCGCGGCGGCAAAGGCAATCAGCCCCAGCATTTT
>TRBJ1-1|NA|TRBV7-2|NA
CASSQPGGGVNTEAFF
TGTGCCAGCAGCCAACCCGGGGGGGGGGTGAACACTGAAGCTTTCTTT
>TRBJ2-1|NA|TRBV2|few
CASSSPTEQFF
TGTGCCAGCAGCTCACCGACAGAGCAGTTCTTC
>TRBJ2-2|NA|TRBV11-3|NA
CASGTAGELFF
TGTGCCAGCGGAACTGCCGGGGAGCTGTTTTTT
>TRBJ1-5|NA|TRBV12-3/TRBV12-4|few
CASSSPGRLNQPQHF
TGTGCCAGCAGTTCCCCAGGTCGGCTGAATCAGCCCCAGCATTTT
>TRBJ1-4|TRBD1|TRBV28|few
CASSSPGTGGTKLFF
TGTGCCAGCAGCTCCCCGGGGACAGGGGGGACGAAACTGTTTTTT
>TRBJ1-2|NA|TRBV28|NA
CAARFESSMGYTF
TGTGCCGCGCGTTTCGAATCTTCTATGGGCTACACCTTC
>TRBJ2-5|TRBD2|TRBV4-1|NA
CASSQEITSGGGQETQSF
TGCGCCAGCAGCCAAGAAATTACTAGCGGGGGAGGTCAAGAGACCCAGTCCTTC
>TRBJ1-6|NA|TRBV5-6|NA
CASSQTAGVYLHF
TGTGCCAGCAGCCAAACGGCCGGGGTGTACCTCCACTTT
>TRBJ1-5|TRBD1|TRBV19|NA
CASSIDRGSNQPQHF
TGTGCCAGTAGTATAGACAGGGGGAGCAATCAGCCCCAGCATTTT
>TRBJ1-6|NA|TRBV4-1|NA
CASSQVVAAANSPLHF
TGCGCCAGCAGCCAAGTTGTGGCCGCAGCTAATTCACCCCTCCACTTT
>TRBJ2-2|NA|TRBV7-4|NA
CASSFLSDDTGELFF
TGTGCCAGCAGCTTTCTATCCGACGACACCGGGGAGCTGTTTTTT
>TRBJ1-1|NA|TRBV9|NA
CASSGRGGETEAFF
TGTGCCAGCAGCGGCCGAGGGGGAGAGACTGAAGCTTTCTTT
>TRBJ1-1|TRBD1|TRBV12-3/TRBV12-4|NA
CASTLKPTGGNTEAFF
TGTGCCAGCACCTTGAAACCCACAGGGGGCAACACTGAAGCTTTCTTT